The 16 T cell receptor beta chains in this list originate from one sample, sequenced in a study of metastatic and nonmetastatic thyroid tumors. TCRdb re-clonotyped the PCR reads via MiXCR. The table includes fewer than 15,000 clones, about 31% detected once. Every patient underwent thyroid surgery untreated. Source material: tumor tissue. Receptors were obtained from a male donor with papillary thyroid cancer or a benign thyroid nodule (not recorded which). Some clones in this sample may be carry-over from other donors' samples.

The V and J genes are TRBV20-1 and TRBJ1-1; D not resolved. V was clipped by 2 bases and J by 3 bases, with 13 bases between them. CDR1 and CDR2 (germline): DFQATT, SNEGSKA (reference sequence). This CDR3 spans 14 amino acids. The CDR3 DNA reads TGCAGTGCTAGACTGGACCGTTCTGACACTGAAGCTTTCTTT. Translating gives CSARLDRSDTEAFF.

The table lists this clone with a few counts. The CDR3 end shows no conserved phenylalanine or tryptophan, and so a read error is likely. The chain links TRBV29-1 to TRBJ1-1, with no clear D. V lost 6 bases and J 0 bases, leaving 14 bases between the germline ends. Germline assignment: CDR1 SQVTM and CDR2 ANQGSEA. The CDR3 is made up of 14 amino acids. CDR3 region: CSVTQGNMNTEAFL. CDR3 DNA: TGCAGCGTGACACAAGGGAACATGAACACTGAAGCTTTCCTT.

This clone was counted ten times or more. The chain couples TRBV18 to TRBJ2-3; possibly TRBD2 for D (5 bases). This CDR3 has 17 residues. Germline CDR1 is KGHSH and CDR2 is LQKENI. The ends were cut back, 0 bases at V and 2 bases at J, with 15 bases in the middle. The CDR3 region is CASSPPRLALTTDTQYF. In DNA, the CDR3 is TGTGCCAGCTCACCACCACGGCTAGCCCTAACCACAGATACGCAGTATTTT.

In regard to this clone: Compared with germline, one end of the junction differs, possibly owing to a read error. The sample has other DNA sequences that encode this CDR3 too. J is TRBJ2-7 and V is TRBV20-1, with 8 bases lining up with TRBD2. There are 14 residues in the CDR3. The germline V gene has CDR1 DFQATT and CDR2 SNEGSKA (reference sequence). DNA for the CDR3: TGCAGTGCGAGAGATCCGGGGGGGCACTACGAGCAGTACTTC. Translating it yields CSARDPGGHYEQYF.

Ten or more counts support this clone. The sample holds other DNA sequences that translate to the same CDR3. This chain connects TRBV2 to TRBJ1-2; TRBD1 matches at 8 bases. J lost 5 bases, V lost 6 bases, and 14 bases had no gene match. The CDR3 length is 16 residues. Per the germline V gene, CDR1 is SNHLY and CDR2 is FYNNEI. CDR3 in DNA: TGTGCCAGCAGCCCCCAGGCAGGGGGCTTAGGGTATGGCTACACCTTC. Protein: CASSPQAGGLGYGYTF.

V is TRBV24-1 and J is TRBJ2-1; TRBD2 matches 11 bases. This CDR3 region has 20 residues. Trimming removed 4 bases from V and 2 bases from J; junction bases left unmatched: 15. CDR1 and CDR2 (germline): KGHDR, SFDVKD. The DNA for the CDR3 is TGTGCCACCAGTGACGACAGAGGTAGCGGGAGGGCCGTAGCCTACAATGAGCAGTTCTTC. Protein: CATSDDRGSGRAVAYNEQFF.

The chain couples TRBV18 to TRBJ2-1; 8 positions agree with TRBD1. The V gene end was trimmed by 6 bases and the J gene end by 12 bases; junction bases not matched to a gene: 13. The CDR3 extends over 14 amino acids. CDR1 and CDR2 from the germline V gene are KGHSH and LQKENI. CDR3 amino acids: CASSRPGQALTQFF. Written as DNA, the CDR3 is TGTGCCAGCTCTCGCCCGGGACAGGCCTTGACGCAGTTCTTC.

In its sample, this clone is medium-sized. The genes are TRBV4-1 and TRBJ2-2; weak D call: TRBD1 (6 bases). Trimming took off 4 bases at V and 6 bases at J, with 15 bases between the two ends. The CDR3 extends over 15 amino acids. Germline lookup yields CDR1 MGHRA and CDR2 YSYEKL. The CDR3 loop is CASSRTENTPGELFF. CDR3 bases: TGCGCCAGCAGCCGGACAGAAAACACCCCCGGGGAGCTGTTTTTT.

This clone was picked up many times. The chain carries TRBV11-2 and TRBJ1-2; 8 bases match TRBD1. The ends lost 3 bases at V and 2 bases at J; junction bases unmatched: 8. The CDR3 runs 16 residues. Germline loops: CDR1 SGHAT, CDR2 FQNNGV. CDR3 sequence (DNA): TGTGCCAGCAGCTTCGGAGGGCAGGGGGCGAACTATGGCTACACCTTC. It codes for CASSFGGQGANYGYTF.

The chain recombines TRBV6-2 or TRBV6-3 with TRBJ2-5; D may be TRBD1 (5 bases). Trimming shortened V by 7 bases and J by 7 bases, and 22 bases separated the two germline ends. The V gene's germline CDR1 is MNHEY and CDR2 SVGEGT. This CDR3 has 15 residues. The CDR3 protein is CASTLTQGRRWTQYF. The CDR3, as DNA: TGTGCCAGCACCCTTACCCAGGGTCGCAGGTGGACCCAGTACTTC.

This clone was seen at least ten times. The V call is TRBV20-1, the J call TRBJ2-7; either TRBD1 or TRBD2 may fit D (5 bases each). V was cut by 0 bases and J by 6 bases, with 15 bases left in between. This CDR3 comprises 14 residues. CDR1 is DFQATT and CDR2 is SNEGSKA in the germline V gene (reference sequence). CDR3 nucleotides: TGCAGTGCTAGAGATGTTTGGGGGTTCGGCGAGCAGTACTTC. It yields the protein CSARDVWGFGEQYF.

The chain has TRBV12-3 or TRBV12-4 and TRBJ2-2, with D unresolved. CDR3 size: 15 residues. Trimming took off 2 bases at V and 6 bases at J, with 13 bases between the two ends. The CDR3 sequence: CASSLFSLPPGELFF. CDR3 sequence (DNA): TGTGCCAGCAGTTTATTCAGCTTACCACCCGGGGAGCTGTTTTTT.

This clone was picked up many times. The CDR3 protein is CASLRGGSTDTQYF. In DNA form, the CDR3 reads TGCGCCAGCCTAAGAGGGGGCAGCACAGATACGCAGTATTTT. This chain links TRBV5-1 with TRBJ2-3, with 7 nucleotides matching TRBD1. CDR3 size: 14 residues. V trimming: 7 bases; J trimming: 0 bases; junction bases outside the gene matches: 5. Germline CDR1 reads SGHRS; CDR2 reads YFSETQ.

This clone was seen only once. An end of the junction does not agree with germline; a read error may underlie this. This rearrangement joins TRBV5-1 to TRBJ1-5, with D maybe TRBD1 (6 bases). This CDR3 region has 15 residues. From germline, CDR1 is SGHRS and CDR2 YFSETQ. This chain's CDR3 is CANSEQGNSNQPQHF. DNA of the CDR3: TGCGCCAACAGCGAACAGGGTAATAGCAATCAGCCCCAGCATTTT.

By proportion, this clone is medium-sized (0.01 to 0.1%). The V call is TRBV28, the J call TRBJ2-7; TRBD2 aligns across 8 bases. This CDR3 is built from 14 residues. CDR1 and CDR2 (germline): MDHEN, SYDVKM. Trimming took 7 bases from V and 6 from J; bases not matched to a gene: 11. CDR3 coding DNA: TGTGCCAGCACGCGTAGTAGCGGGGCAATCGAGCAGTACTTC. It codes for CASTRSSGAIEQYF.

This clone was found many times. This chain uses TRBV9 with TRBJ2-1; TRBD2 might be the D (7 bases). The CDR3 extends over 16 amino acids. Per germline, CDR1 SGDLS and CDR2 YYNGEE. V was trimmed by 4 bases and J by 1 base, leaving 15 bases between them. The CDR3 spells CASSPGGGGSYNEQFF. In DNA, the CDR3 is TGTGCCAGCAGCCCTGGAGGGGGGGGTTCCTACAATGAGCAGTTCTTC.